This T cell receptor beta chain is drawn from a study of blood T cells in healthy people across ages. Findings and caveats of the study: Age advanced and TCR beta diversity per million T cells fell, roughly linearly. Shifts in expanded clonotypes may have been confounded by donor CMV status, which was unknown.

Roughly 10 milliliters of peripheral blood were drawn from each donor. A minimum of 6 micrograms of total RNA was extracted per sample. The CDR3 sequence is 16 residues long. Germline V gene sequence: CDR1 KGHDR, CDR2 SFDVKD. Trimming removed 4 bases at V and 8 bases at J, with 22 bases between. The use of a sample-barcoded 5' primer and a J-beta primer mix characterized a second PCR of roughly 6 to 11 cycles. TCRdb analysed the 5' RACE reads with MiXCR anew, one entry per CDR3 protein. Seen here are around 790,000 distinct CDR3 sequences, approximately 48% observed once, and the top ten hold about 19%. A few counts support this clonotype. Its matching antigen is unknown.

What was sequenced was blood. The V and J genes are TRBV24-1 and TRBJ1-2, with a weak D call TRBD1 (5 bases). The receptor was isolated from a man aged 60 to 75 in good health. CDR3 nucleotide sequence: TGTGCCACCAGTGAGAGTGACCCCCGGGGCTATTCCGGCTACACCTTC. Its protein is CATSESDPRGYSGYTF.